This TCR beta chain derives from a study of response to subunit inactivated influenza vaccine. Whole-study findings and limits: The authors suggested that every seasonal influenza vaccination recruits few new T cells.

This CDR3 has 15 residues. Germline CDR1 and CDR2: LNHDA and SQIVND (reference sequence). TCRdb reprocessed the RT-PCR reads with MiXCR, giving one entry per CDR3 protein. The table records 650,000 to 850,000 distinct CDR3 sequences, approximately 15% of them present only once. A few counts support this clonotype. Its specificity is not known. At one boundary the junction diverges from the germline segment, which might be a read error. The sample here was PBMCs from blood, taken roughly 15 days before vaccination. The TCR was taken from a man aged 50-60 years who received an inactivated influenza vaccine. The chain couples TRBV19 to TRBJ2-1, with TRBD2 identical over 9 bases. CDR3: CASRMRGGSHNEQFF. The CDR3 bases are TGTGCCAGTAGGATGCGGGGGGGCTCCCACAATGAGCAGTTCTTC.